These T cell receptor beta chains were read from a single sample in a study of T cell repertoires in cytomegalovirus infection. Each CDR3 protein is one row after TCRdb ran MiXCR on the reads. The sample has about a million distinct CDR3 sequences, around 30% seen once. Antigens of these TCRs are unknown. The source material was cultured CD8+ T cells from PBMCs, sampled from culture after CMV antigen stimulation. The source is a human donor in good health (CMV status not recorded). Some clones in this sample may be carry-over from other donors' samples. Each CDR3 is given with its conserved first and last residue. The order of the fields is J gene, clone size, V gene, D gene, CDR3 protein, CDR3 DNA. A D gene is named only where the DNA matches it firmly. Part of the rows lack a size; the others show once, few, many or a class for expanded clones.

J: TRBJ1-5; size: -; V: TRBV4-1; D: -; CDR3: CASSQEGRQPQHF; DNA: TGCGCCAGCAGCCAAGAGGGGAGACAGCCCCAGCATTTT
J: TRBJ2-3; size: few; V: TRBV6-5; D: -; CDR3: CASSFEGVGWDTQYF; DNA: TGTGCCAGCAGTTTCGAGGGGGTTGGGTGGGATACGCAGTATTTT
J: TRBJ2-7; size: -; V: TRBV25-1; D: -; CDR3: CASSPTRVGYEQYF; DNA: TGTGCCAGCAGTCCGACACGGGTAGGGTACGAGCAGTACTTC
J: TRBJ2-1; size: -; V: TRBV5-6; D: TRBD1; CDR3: CASRPTTGQGGDNEQFF; DNA: TGTGCCAGCAGACCCACAACGGGACAGGGAGGAGACAATGAGCAGTTCTTC
J: TRBJ1-2; size: -; V: TRBV7-9; D: TRBD1; CDR3: CASSLDQTGSSLYGYTF; DNA: TGTGCCAGCAGCTTGGACCAGACAGGGAGTAGCCTCTATGGCTACACCTTC
J: TRBJ2-1; size: -; V: TRBV2; D: TRBD1; CDR3: CASTGQGGINFNEQFF; DNA: TGTGCCAGCACCGGACAGGGTGGCATAAATTTCAATGAGCAGTTCTTC
J: TRBJ2-7; size: few; V: TRBV4-2; D: -; CDR3: CASSQDGGTDEQYF; DNA: TGTGCCAGCAGCCAAGATGGCGGGACGGACGAGCAGTACTTC
J: TRBJ1-1; size: -; V: TRBV27; D: -; CDR3: CASSNPGEFTEAFF; DNA: TGTGCCAGCAGTAACCCAGGGGAGTTCACTGAAGCTTTCTTT
J: TRBJ2-2; size: few; V: TRBV5-4; D: TRBD2; CDR3: CASSLITSGGSGELFF; DNA: TGTGCCAGCAGCCTCATTACTAGCGGGGGGTCCGGGGAGCTGTTTTTT
J: TRBJ2-3; size: many; V: TRBV7-2; D: TRBD1; CDR3: CASSLEFRGRITDTQYF; DNA: TGTGCCAGCAGCTTAGAGTTCAGGGGGCGGATAACAGATACGCAGTATTTT
J: TRBJ2-1; size: -; V: TRBV12-5; D: -; CDR3: CASGARNQGDPTFSYNEQFF; DNA: TGTGCTAGTGGTGCCAGAAACCAAGGGGATCCAACTTTCTCCTACAATGAGCAGTTCTTC
J: TRBJ2-1; size: -; V: TRBV7-9; D: TRBD1; CDR3: CASSSGRTGAYNEQFF; DNA: TGTGCCAGCAGCTCGGGACGGACAGGGGCCTACAATGAGCAGTTCTTC
J: TRBJ2-5; size: -; V: TRBV7-8; D: -; CDR3: CASSLSGAGFRETQYF; DNA: TGTGCCAGCAGCTTATCCGGGGCTGGATTCCGAGAGACCCAGTACTTC
J: TRBJ2-3; size: -; V: TRBV28; D: TRBD1; CDR3: CAIGQVTRDGSQYF; DNA: TGTGCCATCGGACAGGTGACACGTGATGGGTCGCAGTATTTT
J: TRBJ2-3; size: many; V: TRBV10-3; D: -; CDR3: CAISALADTQYF; DNA: TGTGCCATCAGTGCGCTAGCAGATACGCAGTATTTT
J: TRBJ2-2; size: -; V: TRBV12-3/TRBV12-4; D: TRBD2; CDR3: CASSPTGLATGELFF; DNA: TGTGCCAGCAGTCCAACGGGACTAGCGACCGGGGAGCTGTTTTTT
J: TRBJ1-1; size: many; V: TRBV7-2; D: TRBD1; CDR3: CASWGQGKLTEAFF; DNA: TGTGCCAGCTGGGGACAGGGGAAACTCACTGAAGCTTTCTTT
J: TRBJ1-1; size: -; V: TRBV5-8; D: -; CDR3: CASSFRLSDTEAFF; DNA: TGTGCCAGCAGCTTTAGGCTTTCGGACACTGAAGCTTTCTTT
J: TRBJ2-7; size: once; V: TRBV20-1; D: -; CDR3: CSARGSGQPSYEQYF; DNA: TGCAGTGCTAGGGGGAGCGGGCAACCCTCCTACGAGCAGTACTTC
J: TRBJ2-1; size: -; V: TRBV2; D: -; CDR3: CASRTRGRPSSYNEQFF; DNA: TGTGCCAGCAGGACGCGGGGAAGACCAAGCTCCTACAATGAGCAGTTCTTC
J: TRBJ1-2; size: -; V: TRBV20-1; D: -; CDR3: CSASLRPANYGYTF; DNA: TGCAGTGCTAGTTTGCGTCCAGCTAACTATGGCTACACCTTC
J: TRBJ2-7; size: -; V: TRBV5-8; D: TRBD2; CDR3: CASSWRTSGGSEQYF; DNA: TGTGCCAGCAGCTGGCGGACTAGCGGGGGTTCGGAGCAGTACTTC
J: TRBJ2-5; size: few; V: TRBV9; D: -; CDR3: CASSVGGKRQETQYF; DNA: TGTGCCAGCAGCGTAGGGGGCAAGAGGCAAGAGACCCAGTACTTC
J: TRBJ2-2; size: many; V: TRBV7-8; D: TRBD1; CDR3: CASNIPGQGNTGELFF; DNA: TGTGCCAGCAACATACCGGGACAGGGTAACACCGGGGAGCTGTTTTTT
J: TRBJ2-3; size: few; V: TRBV24-1; D: TRBD2; CDR3: CATSDPLAVTTDTQYF; DNA: TGTGCCACCAGTGACCCCCTAGCGGTGACCACAGATACGCAGTATTTT
J: TRBJ2-3; size: -; V: TRBV19; D: TRBD2; CDR3: CASSIDSGGLDTQYF; DNA: TGTGCCAGTAGTATAGATAGCGGGGGTTTGGATACGCAGTATTTT
J: TRBJ1-6; size: -; V: TRBV12-3/TRBV12-4; D: -; CDR3: CASSGGNWAPLHF; DNA: TGTGCCAGCAGTGGAGGGAATTGGGCACCCCTCCACTTT
J: TRBJ2-1; size: many; V: TRBV7-9; D: -; CDR3: CASSLVGDFYNEQFF; DNA: TGTGCCAGCAGCCTAGTCGGGGATTTCTACAATGAGCAGTTCTTC
J: TRBJ2-2; size: -; V: TRBV7-3; D: -; CDR3: CASSVGLNTGELFF; DNA: TGTGCCAGCAGCGTTGGACTCAACACCGGGGAGCTGTTTTTT
J: TRBJ2-3; size: -; V: TRBV7-6; D: -; CDR3: CASSPRDIRTDTQYF; DNA: TGTGCTAGCAGCCCCCGGGACATTCGCACAGATACGCAGTATTTT
J: TRBJ2-5; size: -; V: TRBV29-1; D: -; CDR3: CSVEGAGYQETQYF; DNA: TGCAGCGTTGAGGGGGCGGGGTACCAAGAGACCCAGTACTTC
J: TRBJ2-1; size: few; V: TRBV27; D: -; CDR3: CASRPEGMNNEQFF; DNA: TGTGCCAGCAGACCGGAGGGGATGAACAATGAGCAGTTCTTC
J: TRBJ2-3; size: few; V: TRBV6-2/TRBV6-3; D: -; CDR3: CASTLAISAVADTQYF; DNA: TGTGCCAGCACCCTTGCGATCTCGGCTGTCGCAGATACGCAGTATTTT
J: TRBJ2-7; size: -; V: TRBV5-4; D: -; CDR3: CASSGGEVSRDEQYF; DNA: TGTGCCAGCAGCGGAGGGGAAGTTAGTCGGGACGAGCAGTACTTC
J: TRBJ2-3; size: few; V: TRBV27; D: -; CDR3: CASSLARQRADTQYF; DNA: TGTGCCAGCAGTCTCGCTAGACAACGGGCAGATACGCAGTATTTT
J: TRBJ1-1; size: -; V: TRBV10-3; D: TRBD1; CDR3: CAISEPGQGASEAFF; DNA: TGTGCCATCAGTGAGCCGGGACAGGGGGCGAGTGAAGCTTTCTTT
J: TRBJ2-7; size: many; V: TRBV7-6; D: -; CDR3: CASSPLEYEQYF; DNA: TGTGCCAGCAGCCCCCTAGAATACGAGCAGTACTTC
J: TRBJ2-4; size: -; V: TRBV20-1; D: -; CDR3: CSASSWPAKNIQYF; DNA: TGCAGTGCTAGCTCCTGGCCCGCCAAAAACATTCAGTACTTC
J: TRBJ2-7; size: few; V: TRBV7-2; D: TRBD2; CDR3: CASSLARSGVHEQYF; DNA: TGTGCCAGCAGCTTAGCGCGGAGCGGGGTCCACGAGCAGTACTTC
J: TRBJ2-2; size: few; V: TRBV7-9; D: -; CDR3: CASSPKEGRGTGELFF; DNA: TGTGCCAGCTCTCCGAAGGAGGGGCGCGGCACCGGGGAGCTGTTTTTT
J: TRBJ1-1; size: -; V: TRBV9; D: TRBD1; CDR3: CASSVVDRGLRNTEAFF; DNA: TGTGCCAGCAGCGTAGTGGACAGGGGGCTTCGGAACACTGAAGCTTTCTTT
J: TRBJ1-1; size: -; V: TRBV24-1; D: -; CDR3: CATSDGTVMNTEAFF; DNA: TGTGCCACCAGTGATGGTACAGTGATGAACACTGAAGCTTTCTTT
J: TRBJ2-7; size: many; V: TRBV7-2; D: -; CDR3: CASSLRSGGTSYEQYF; DNA: TGTGCCAGCAGCTTACGGTCCGGGGGTACCTCTTACGAGCAGTACTTC
J: TRBJ1-3; size: -; V: TRBV7-8; D: TRBD1; CDR3: CASSPRTGPGNTIYF; DNA: TGTGCCAGCAGCCCGCGGACAGGTCCTGGAAACACCATATATTTT
J: TRBJ1-2; size: few; V: TRBV7-9; D: TRBD1; CDR3: CASSLAEDRPNWGGYTF; DNA: TGTGCCAGCAGCTTGGCAGAGGACAGGCCGAACTGGGGGGGCTACACCTTC
J: TRBJ1-1; size: -; V: TRBV29-1; D: -; CDR3: CSVEPPRNTEAFF; DNA: TGCAGCGTTGAACCCCCAAGAAACACTGAAGCTTTCTTT
J: TRBJ1-1; size: many; V: TRBV5-1; D: -; CDR3: CASSGGTTEAFF; DNA: TGCGCCAGCAGCGGAGGGACTACAGAAGCTTTCTTT
J: TRBJ2-7; size: many; V: TRBV7-6; D: -; CDR3: CASSSRGYEQYF; DNA: TGTGCCAGCAGTTCAAGGGGTTACGAGCAGTACTTC
J: TRBJ2-2; size: -; V: TRBV19; D: -; CDR3: CASSILTGELFF; DNA: TGTGCCAGTAGTATCCTCACCGGGGAGCTGTTTTTT
J: TRBJ1-6; size: few; V: TRBV27; D: -; CDR3: CASSLTRTISYNSPLHF; DNA: TGTGCCAGCAGTTTAACACGGACGATCTCCTATAATTCACCCCTCCACTTT
J: TRBJ2-2; size: many; V: TRBV6-2/TRBV6-3; D: -; CDR3: CASISSRGVRELFF; DNA: TGTGCCAGCATCTCCTCCAGGGGCGTCAGGGAGCTGTTTTTT
J: TRBJ2-1; size: once; V: TRBV29-1; D: -; CDR3: CSVEDPAKSSYNEQFF; DNA: TGCAGCGTTGAAGATCCGGCTAAAAGCTCCTACAATGAGCAGTTCTTC
J: TRBJ2-5; size: few; V: TRBV6-2/TRBV6-3; D: -; CDR3: CASSYGSGQGRYGTQYF; DNA: TGTGCCAGCAGTTACGGGTCAGGCCAGGGGAGATATGGGACCCAGTACTTC
J: TRBJ2-1; size: few; V: TRBV6-5; D: TRBD1; CDR3: CASSYSGQGSLNEQFF; DNA: TGTGCCAGCAGTTACTCGGGACAGGGAAGCTTGAATGAGCAGTTCTTC
J: TRBJ2-5; size: few; V: TRBV14; D: TRBD1; CDR3: CASSQEFQTGIETQYF; DNA: TGTGCCAGCAGCCAAGAATTTCAGACAGGGATTGAGACCCAGTACTTC